This TCR beta chain was identified during a study of shared clonotypes between healthy human individuals. Naive CD8 cells lacked CD45RO and underwent positive selection for CCR7, leaving out terminally differentiated effector memory CD45RA+ cells. A note on this clone: At the DNA level, this CDR3 is encoded by other sequences in the same sample as well.

Libraries were prepared by immunoSEQ multiplex PCR; TCRdb keeps only in-frame clonotypes and omits some of them. The repertoire holds some 600,000 clones, with about 96% as singletons. The CDR3 extends over 15 amino acids. V shed 5 bases and J 2 bases; nucleotides not matched to a gene: 3. The germline V gene encodes CDR1 LNHDA and CDR2 SQIVND (reference sequence). J is TRBJ2-2 and V is TRBV19; 9 nucleotides align to TRBD1. The sequencing input was naive CD8+ T cells sorted from blood. The TCR comes from a woman in her 30s in good health. Here the CDR3 DNA reads TGTGCCAGTAGTGCGGGACAGGGCAACACCGGGGAGCTGTTTTTT. Translated, it gives CASSAGQGNTGELFF.